Reported below is one TCR beta chain. The data are from a study of blood T cell repertoires in COVID-19. Study overall: T cells, B-cell-depleted T cells, or PBMCs supplied cDNA or gDNA.

Ages ranged from roughly 18 to 100 years, with residence in fewer than 25 US areas. Cohorts were based on clinical histories the participants reported. Recovered status applied to Cohort 3 donors who had two consecutive negative PCRs. It also applied to those with clearance or with symptom resolution. This CDR3 comprises 15 residues. Deletions cut 1 base from V and 0 bases from J, with 9 bases between. The V gene's germline CDR1 is LNHDA and CDR2 SQIVND (reference sequence). Only in-frame clones appear in the TCRdb table, and some are missing; sequencing was by immunoSEQ multiplex PCR. The sample yields some 300,000 clones, around nine tenths seen once.

The chain joins TRBV19 to TRBJ1-2; D perhaps matches TRBD1 (6 bases). The sample comprised PBMCs or T cells enriched from blood (not recorded which). The clonotype originates from a woman aged 40 to 50 who had recovered from COVID-19. CDR3 bases: TGTGCCAGTAGTATAGCGCGGACAGCTAACTATGGCTACACCTTC. Translation: CASSIARTANYGYTF. Full variable domain (missing parts from reference TRBV19 and TRBJ1-2): DGGITQSPKYLFRKEGQNVTLSCEQNLNHDAMYWYRQDPGQGLRLIYYSQIVNDFQKGDIAEGYSVSREKKESFPLTVTSAQKNPTAFYLCASSIARTANYGYTFGSGTRLTVV.